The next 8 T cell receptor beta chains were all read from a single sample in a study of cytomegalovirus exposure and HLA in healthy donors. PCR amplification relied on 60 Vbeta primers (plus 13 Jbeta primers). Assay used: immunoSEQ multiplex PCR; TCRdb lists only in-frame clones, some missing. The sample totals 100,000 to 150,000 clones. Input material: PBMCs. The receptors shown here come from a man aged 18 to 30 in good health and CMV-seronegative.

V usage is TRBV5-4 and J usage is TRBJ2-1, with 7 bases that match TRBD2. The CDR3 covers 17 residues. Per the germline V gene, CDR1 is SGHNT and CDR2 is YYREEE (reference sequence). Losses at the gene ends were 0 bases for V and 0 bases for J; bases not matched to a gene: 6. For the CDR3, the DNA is TGTGCCAGCAGCTTGGGTCCTAGCGGTAGCTCCTACAATGAGCAGTTCTTC. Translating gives CASSLGPSGSSYNEQFF.

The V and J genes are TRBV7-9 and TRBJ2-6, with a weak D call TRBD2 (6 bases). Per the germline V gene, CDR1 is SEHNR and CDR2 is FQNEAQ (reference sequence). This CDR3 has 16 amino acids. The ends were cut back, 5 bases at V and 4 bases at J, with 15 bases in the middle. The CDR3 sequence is CASSGSTRDGANVLTF. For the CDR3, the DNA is TGTGCCAGCAGCGGATCAACGCGGGACGGGGCCAACGTCCTGACTTTC.

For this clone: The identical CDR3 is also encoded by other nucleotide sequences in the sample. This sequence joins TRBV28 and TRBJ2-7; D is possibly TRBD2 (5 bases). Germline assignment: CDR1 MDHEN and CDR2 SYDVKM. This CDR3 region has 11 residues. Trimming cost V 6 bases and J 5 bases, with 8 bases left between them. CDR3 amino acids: CASSLGDEQYF. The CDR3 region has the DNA TGTGCCAGCAGCCTCGGGGACGAGCAGTACTTC.

The CDR3 DNA is TGTGCCAGCAGCTTATTGGACAGGGGGGTCAATCAGCCCCAGCATTTT. As protein: CASSLLDRGVNQPQHF. The chain uses TRBV7-2 and TRBJ1-5; TRBD1 matches 10 bases. The CDR3 is 16 residues long. Germline V gene sequence: CDR1 SGHTA, CDR2 FQGNSA. Losses at the gene ends were 2 bases for V and 3 bases for J; bases not matched to a gene: 4.

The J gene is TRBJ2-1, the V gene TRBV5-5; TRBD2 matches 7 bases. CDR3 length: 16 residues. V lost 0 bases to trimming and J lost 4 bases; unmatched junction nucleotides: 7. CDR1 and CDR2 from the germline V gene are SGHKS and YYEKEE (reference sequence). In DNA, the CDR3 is TGTGCCAGCAGCTTGGATGCGGGGAGGGCGTACAATGAGCAGTTCTTC. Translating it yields CASSLDAGRAYNEQFF.

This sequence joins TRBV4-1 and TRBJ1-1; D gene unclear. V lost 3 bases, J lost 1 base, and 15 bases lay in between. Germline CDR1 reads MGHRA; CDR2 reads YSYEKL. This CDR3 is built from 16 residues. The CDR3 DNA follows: TGCGCCAGCAGCCACACCCCGTTCAGGCAGAACACTGAAGCTTTCTTT. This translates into CASSHTPFRQNTEAFF.

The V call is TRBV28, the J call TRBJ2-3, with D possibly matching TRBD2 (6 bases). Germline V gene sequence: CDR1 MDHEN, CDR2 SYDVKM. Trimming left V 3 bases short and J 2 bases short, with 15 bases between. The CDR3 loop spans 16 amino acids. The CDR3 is CASSLRGRDYTDTQYF. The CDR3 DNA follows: TGTGCCAGCAGTTTGCGGGGCCGGGATTACACAGATACGCAGTATTTT.

The DNA for the CDR3 is TGTGCCACCAGCAGAGATCTAGCAGGATTAGTTGGCTACACCTTC. Translated, it gives CATSRDLAGLVGYTF. The chain links TRBV15 to TRBJ1-2, with unresolved D. From germline, CDR1 is LNHNV and CDR2 YYDKDF (reference sequence). The CDR3 is made up of 15 amino acids. V lost 0 bases and J lost 7, with 15 bases in between.